The source of this T cell receptor (beta chain) is a study of tumor-infiltrating lymphocytes in primary liver carcinoma (dated by TCRdb to about 2017). With respect to the entire study: Of the five patients, three men and two women aged 30 to 69 years, four had hepatocellular carcinoma and one had combined HCC and intrahepatic cholangiocarcinoma. Repertoires from technical replicates were highly reproducible, with mean shared-clone rates about 0.9 and correlation coefficients above 0.95. The roughly 27 tumor region samples were profiled with Agilent mRNA microarrays so that TCRbeta repertoire diversity could be related to the local molecular phenotype. Across five regions of each liver tumor, along with adjacent normal tissue and blood, the study brought together TCRbeta repertoire sequencing, expression microarrays and whole-exome sequencing. A total of 35 or so specimens from 5 patients underwent TCRbeta repertoire sequencing, comprising some 25 tumor regions, 5 adjacent noncancerous liver tissues and 5 peripheral blood samples. Tumors of the five patients were stage T1-T3 N0M0 with maximum diameters of roughly 4 to 10 cm. Each sample produced roughly 3.65 to 7.13 million productive TCRbeta reads, and read depth showed no significant difference between tissue types. The study at large found these results: The study included only a handful of patients, and the authors note findings should be validated in a larger study. Because only the TCR beta chain was sequenced and unpaired alpha chains were not captured, true repertoire diversity is likely underestimated. A significantly larger repertoire fraction was made up by the top 250 clones in tumors than in blood (p = 0.039). Just about 8-24% of top clones turned up in all five regions of a tumor, which suggests spatial heterogeneity among tumor-infiltrating T cells. Comparison of CD4+ and CD8+ T cell repertoires was precluded by the use of bulk unsorted samples. Repertoire overlap was higher between tumor regions (mean around 35%) than tumor-adjacent (17%) or tumor-blood (approximately 14%) pairs, consistent with antigen-driven expansion.

A constant-region primer and ProtoScript II reverse transcriptase were used to reverse-transcribe TCRbeta-specific cDNA from approximately 550 ng total RNA. The TCRbeta libraries were prepared through three rounds of nested multiplex PCR following a slightly modified ARM-PCR procedure. The first two PCR rounds used multiplex TRBV1-TRBV30 forward primers with a Cbeta reverse primer, each for approximately 9 cycles. Sample barcodes and Illumina adapters were attached in a final 25-cycle PCR using Deep VentR polymerase. Before sequencing, amplicons of 200-500 bp were purified from gel using a QIAquick gel extraction kit. An Illumina HiSeq 2500 was used to sequence the TCRbeta amplicons, generating 250-bp paired-end reads. The paper's data handling went like this. To recover full CDR3 sequences, reads were quality-trimmed using Trimmomatic v0.33 and paired reads were then merged using FLASH v1.2.11. V, D and J germline segments were assigned to the rearranged TCRbeta sequences using MiGEC v1.2.1b. Clonotype statistics and Shannon-Wiener diversity indices were calculated with VDJtools v1.0.0. Except for diversity analysis, only each sample's 250 most abundant clonotypes were used in subsequent analyses to reduce sampling bias. In-frame beta chains were kept once TCRdb had trimmed the public reads at Q25 with fastp and called clones with MiXCR. CDR3 protein sequences are deduplicated, and each keeps its most common genes and DNA. These V and J calls originate from TCRdb's pipeline instead of the authors' own analysis. In this sample the table shows 99,000 or so distinct CDR3 sequences, almost 70% of which occur a single time. The ten largest clones capture around 9.5% of the sample.

In the germline V gene (reference sequence), CDR1 corresponds to SGHNT and CDR2 to YYREEE. A distance of 19 bases separates the germline ends of V and J, which lose 4 bases and 11 bases respectively. From the cysteine through the phenylalanine, the CDR3 covers 14 amino acids. The entry retains the CDR3 DNA only, 42 bases that are in frame from base 1. About this clonotype: The antigen it binds to is not known. This could be a read error, since a much larger clone is one nucleotide away.

Without any cell sorting, total RNA and DNA were co-extracted from approximately 20-30 mg of bulk tissue using the AllPrep DNA/RNA mini kit. Five patients with histopathologically diagnosed primary liver carcinoma underwent surgical resection in China between 2015 and March 2016. At the time of sampling, the patients had chronic HBV infection and had not received any treatment. Each tumor was sampled at five spatially separated regions: the superior, inferior, left-lateral and right-lateral poles and the tumor centre. According to histology, viable tumor cells made up more than 80% of every tumor sample. Each fresh piece of tumor and adjacent tissue was cut in two, with one half stored in RNAlater at -80 degrees C and the other half sent for histology.

The rearranged segments are TRBV5-4 and TRBJ2-1; perhaps TRBD1 is the D gene, with 6 bases matching. The origin of this receptor is a woman aged 60-70 years with primary liver carcinoma and hepatitis B virus infection. The sequencing sample was made of liver tumor tissue from sampling region 5. The cell subset or site label corresponds to: tumor region T5, tumor centre. The base sequence is TGTGCCAGCAGCAAAAACAGGGATATTAGTAAGCAGTTCTTC. Translation gives CASSKNRDISKQFF.